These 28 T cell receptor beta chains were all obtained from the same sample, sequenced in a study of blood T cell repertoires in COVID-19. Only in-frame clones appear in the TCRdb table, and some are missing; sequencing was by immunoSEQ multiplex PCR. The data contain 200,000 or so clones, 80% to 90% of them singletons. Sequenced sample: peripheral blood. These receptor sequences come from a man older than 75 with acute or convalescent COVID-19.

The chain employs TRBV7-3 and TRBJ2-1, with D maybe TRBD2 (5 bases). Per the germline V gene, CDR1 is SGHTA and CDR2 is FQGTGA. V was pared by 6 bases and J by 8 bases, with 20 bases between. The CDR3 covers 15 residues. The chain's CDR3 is CASSLGGTPADEQFF. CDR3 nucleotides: TGTGCCAGCAGTCTCGGAGGAACCCCTGCGGATGAGCAGTTCTTC.

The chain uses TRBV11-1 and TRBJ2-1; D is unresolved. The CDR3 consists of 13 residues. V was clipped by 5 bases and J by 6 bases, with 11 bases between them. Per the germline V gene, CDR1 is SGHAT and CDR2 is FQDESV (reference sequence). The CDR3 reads CASSHPQFNEQFF. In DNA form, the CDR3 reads TGTGCCAGCAGCCATCCACAGTTCAATGAGCAGTTCTTC.

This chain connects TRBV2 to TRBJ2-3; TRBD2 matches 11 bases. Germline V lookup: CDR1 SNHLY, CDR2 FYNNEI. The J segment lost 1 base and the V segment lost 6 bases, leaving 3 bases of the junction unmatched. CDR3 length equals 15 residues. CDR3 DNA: TGTGCCAGCAGCCTGACTAGCGGGGGCACAGATACGCAGTATTTT. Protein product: CASSLTSGGTDTQYF.

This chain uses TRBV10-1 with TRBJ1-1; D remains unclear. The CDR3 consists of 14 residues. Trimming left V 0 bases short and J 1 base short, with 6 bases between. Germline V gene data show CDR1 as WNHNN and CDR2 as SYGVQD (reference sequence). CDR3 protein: CASSESGGNTEAFF. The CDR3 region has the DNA TGCGCCAGCAGTGAGTCCGGTGGGAACACTGAAGCTTTCTTT.

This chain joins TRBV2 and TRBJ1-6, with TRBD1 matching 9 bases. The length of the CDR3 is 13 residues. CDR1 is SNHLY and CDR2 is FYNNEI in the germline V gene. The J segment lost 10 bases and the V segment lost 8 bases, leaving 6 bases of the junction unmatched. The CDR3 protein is CASRDRVTSPLHF. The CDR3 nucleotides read TGTGCCAGCCGGGACAGGGTAACCTCACCCCTCCACTTT.

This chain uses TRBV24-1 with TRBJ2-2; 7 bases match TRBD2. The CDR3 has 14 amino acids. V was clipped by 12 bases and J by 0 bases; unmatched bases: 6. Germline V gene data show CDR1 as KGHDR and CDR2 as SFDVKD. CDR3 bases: TGTGCCCCCCAAGCGGGAACGAACACCGGGGAGCTGTTTTTT. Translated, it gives CAPQAGTNTGELFF.

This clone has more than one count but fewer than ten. The DNA for the CDR3 is TGTGCCAGCAGCAAACAGGGAAATAGCAATCAGCCCCAGCATTTT. This codes for CASSKQGNSNQPQHF. This sequence joins TRBV21-1 and TRBJ1-5; the table assigns TRBD1, which was not confirmed against the DNA. TRBV21-1 is annotated as a pseudogene. CDR3 length: 15 amino acids.

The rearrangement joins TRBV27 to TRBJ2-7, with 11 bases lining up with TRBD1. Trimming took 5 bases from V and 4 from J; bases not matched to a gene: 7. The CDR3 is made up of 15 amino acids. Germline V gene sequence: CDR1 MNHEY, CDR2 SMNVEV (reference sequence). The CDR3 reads CASSPRTGGFYEQYF. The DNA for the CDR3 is TGTGCCAGCAGTCCGCGGACAGGGGGCTTTTACGAGCAGTACTTC.

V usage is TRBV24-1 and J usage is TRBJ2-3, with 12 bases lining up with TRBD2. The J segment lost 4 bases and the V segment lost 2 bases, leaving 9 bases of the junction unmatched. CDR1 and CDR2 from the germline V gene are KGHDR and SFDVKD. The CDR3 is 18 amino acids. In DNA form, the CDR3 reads TGTGCCACCAGTGATTCATTGATGACTAGCGGGAGACCAGATACGCAGTATTTT. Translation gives CATSDSLMTSGRPDTQYF.

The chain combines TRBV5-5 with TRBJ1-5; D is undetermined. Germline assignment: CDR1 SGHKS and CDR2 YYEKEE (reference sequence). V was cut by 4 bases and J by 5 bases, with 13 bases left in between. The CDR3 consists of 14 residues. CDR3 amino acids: CASSANVNYQPQHF. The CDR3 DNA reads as TGTGCCAGCAGCGCGAACGTCAATTATCAGCCCCAGCATTTT.

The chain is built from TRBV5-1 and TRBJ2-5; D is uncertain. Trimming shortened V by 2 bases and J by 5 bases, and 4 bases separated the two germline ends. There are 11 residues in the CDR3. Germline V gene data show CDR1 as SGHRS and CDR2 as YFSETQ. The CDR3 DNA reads TGCGCCAGCAGCTTACGGGAGACCCAGTACTTC. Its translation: CASSLRETQYF.

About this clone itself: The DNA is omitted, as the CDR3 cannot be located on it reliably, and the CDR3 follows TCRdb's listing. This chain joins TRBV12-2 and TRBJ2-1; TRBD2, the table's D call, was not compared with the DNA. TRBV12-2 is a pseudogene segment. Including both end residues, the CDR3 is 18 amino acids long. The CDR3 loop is CASRLGVAGGAIYNEQFF.

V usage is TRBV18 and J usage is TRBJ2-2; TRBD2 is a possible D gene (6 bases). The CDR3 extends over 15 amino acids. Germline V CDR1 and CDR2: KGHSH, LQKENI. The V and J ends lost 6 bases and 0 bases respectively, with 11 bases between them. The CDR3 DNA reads TGTGCCAGCTCGTCCGGGACTTCGAACACCGGGGAGCTGTTTTTT. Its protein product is CASSSGTSNTGELFF.

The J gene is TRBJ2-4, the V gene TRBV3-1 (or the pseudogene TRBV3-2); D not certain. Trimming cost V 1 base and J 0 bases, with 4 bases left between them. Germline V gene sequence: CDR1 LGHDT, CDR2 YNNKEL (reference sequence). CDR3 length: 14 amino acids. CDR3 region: CASSQGLAKNIQYF. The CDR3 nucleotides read TGTGCCAGCAGCCAAGGTCTAGCCAAAAACATTCAGTACTTC.

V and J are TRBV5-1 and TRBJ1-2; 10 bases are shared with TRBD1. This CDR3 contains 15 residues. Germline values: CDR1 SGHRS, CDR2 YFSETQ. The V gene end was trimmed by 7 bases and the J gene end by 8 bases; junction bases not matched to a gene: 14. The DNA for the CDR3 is TGCGCCAGCCAACATGGGACAGGGGCCCCTTGGGGCTACACCTTC. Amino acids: CASQHGTGAPWGYTF.

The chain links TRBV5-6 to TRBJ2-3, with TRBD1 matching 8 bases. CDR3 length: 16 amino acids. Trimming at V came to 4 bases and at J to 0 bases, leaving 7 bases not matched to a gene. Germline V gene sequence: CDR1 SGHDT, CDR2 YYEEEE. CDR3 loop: CASSGRTGFSTDTQYF. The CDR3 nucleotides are TGTGCCAGCAGCGGGAGGACAGGGTTTAGCACAGATACGCAGTATTTT.

Here the CDR3 reads CATSREPGLNNEQFF. The CDR3 DNA is TGTGCCACCAGCAGAGAGCCGGGACTGAATAATGAGCAGTTCTTC. This chain uses TRBV15 with TRBJ2-1; possibly TRBD2 for D (6 bases). Per the germline V gene, CDR1 is LNHNV and CDR2 is YYDKDF (reference sequence). With 0 bases removed from V and 7 bases from J, the gap between germline ends came to 13 bases. The CDR3 loop spans 15 amino acids.

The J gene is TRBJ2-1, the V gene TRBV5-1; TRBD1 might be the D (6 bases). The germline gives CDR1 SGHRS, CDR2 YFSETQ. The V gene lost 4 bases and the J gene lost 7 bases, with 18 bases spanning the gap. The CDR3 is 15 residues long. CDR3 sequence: CASSPQGSHGNEQFF. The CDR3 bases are TGCGCCAGCAGCCCACAGGGTAGTCATGGGAATGAGCAGTTCTTC.

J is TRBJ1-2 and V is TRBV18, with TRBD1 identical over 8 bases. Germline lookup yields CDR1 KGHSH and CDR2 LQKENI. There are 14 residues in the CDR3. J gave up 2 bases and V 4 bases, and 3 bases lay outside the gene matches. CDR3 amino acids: CASSQTGDNYGYTF. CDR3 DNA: TGTGCCAGCTCACAGACAGGGGACAACTATGGCTACACCTTC.

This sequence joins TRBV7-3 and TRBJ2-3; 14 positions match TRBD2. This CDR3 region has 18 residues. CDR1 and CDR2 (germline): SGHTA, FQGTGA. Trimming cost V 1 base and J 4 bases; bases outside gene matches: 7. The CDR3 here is CASSLIGTSGSGADTQYF. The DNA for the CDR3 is TGTGCCAGCAGCTTAATAGGGACTAGCGGGAGTGGGGCAGATACGCAGTATTTT.

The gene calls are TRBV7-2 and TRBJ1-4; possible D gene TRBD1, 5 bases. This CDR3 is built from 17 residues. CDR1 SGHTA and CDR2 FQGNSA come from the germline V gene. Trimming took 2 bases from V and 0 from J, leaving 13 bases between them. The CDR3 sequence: CASSLTFRGATNEKLFF. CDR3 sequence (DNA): TGTGCCAGCAGCTTAACGTTTCGGGGGGCAACTAATGAAAAACTGTTTTTT.

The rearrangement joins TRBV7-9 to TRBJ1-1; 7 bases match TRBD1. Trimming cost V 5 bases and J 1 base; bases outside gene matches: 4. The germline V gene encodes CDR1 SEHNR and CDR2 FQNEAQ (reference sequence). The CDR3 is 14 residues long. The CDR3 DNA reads TGTGCCAGCAGCCAAAGACAGGGGAACACTGAAGCTTTCTTT. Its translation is CASSQRQGNTEAFF.

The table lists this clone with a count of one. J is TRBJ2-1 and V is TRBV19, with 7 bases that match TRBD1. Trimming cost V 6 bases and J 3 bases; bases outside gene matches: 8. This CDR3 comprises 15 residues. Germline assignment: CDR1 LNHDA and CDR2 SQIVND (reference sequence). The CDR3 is CASRPRQGNYNEQFF. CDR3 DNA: TGTGCCAGTAGACCGAGACAGGGAAACTACAATGAGCAGTTCTTC. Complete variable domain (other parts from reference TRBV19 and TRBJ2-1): DGGITQSPKYLFRKEGQNVTLSCEQNLNHDAMYWYRQDPGQGLRLIYYSQIVNDFQKGDIAEGYSVSREKKESFPLTVTSAQKNPTAFYLCASRPRQGNYNEQFFGPGTRLTVL.

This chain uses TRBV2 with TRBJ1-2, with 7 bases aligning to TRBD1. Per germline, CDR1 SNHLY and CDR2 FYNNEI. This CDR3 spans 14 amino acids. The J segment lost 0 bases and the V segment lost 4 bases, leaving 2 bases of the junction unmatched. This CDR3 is CASSGGQTNYGYTF. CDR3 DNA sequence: TGTGCCAGCAGTGGGGGACAGACTAACTATGGCTACACCTTC.

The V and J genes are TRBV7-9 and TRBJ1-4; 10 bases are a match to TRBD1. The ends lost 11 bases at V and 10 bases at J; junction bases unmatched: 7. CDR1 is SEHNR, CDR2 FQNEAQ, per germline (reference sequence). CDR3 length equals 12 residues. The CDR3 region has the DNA TGTGCCTCCGGGACAGGGGCAGGAAAACTGTTTTTT. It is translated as CASGTGAGKLFF.

In DNA form, the CDR3 reads TGTGCCAGCAGCTCTGCTTTTCTGTGGGAGGGCAGCTCGGATGAGCAGTTCTTC. Its protein product is CASSSAFLWEGSSDEQFF. The rearrangement joins TRBV11-3 to TRBJ2-1; 7 bases line up with TRBD2. Germline V gives CDR1 SGHNT, CDR2 YENEEA. V lost 4 bases, J lost 8 bases, and 20 bases stayed unmatched. This CDR3 has 18 amino acids. The whole variable domain, filled in from reference TRBV11-3 and TRBJ2-1, reads EAGVVQSPRYKIIEKKQPVAFWCNPISGHNTLYWYLQNLGQGPELLIRYENEEAVDDSQLPKDRFSAERLKGVDSTLKIQPAELGDSAVYLCASSSAFLWEGSSDEQFFGPGTRLTVL.

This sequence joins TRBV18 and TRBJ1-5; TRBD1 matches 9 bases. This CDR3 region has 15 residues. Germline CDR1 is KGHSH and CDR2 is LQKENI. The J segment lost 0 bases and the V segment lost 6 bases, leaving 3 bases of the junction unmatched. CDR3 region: CASSRTGDSNQPQHF. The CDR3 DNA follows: TGTGCCAGCTCCAGGACAGGGGATAGCAATCAGCCCCAGCATTTT. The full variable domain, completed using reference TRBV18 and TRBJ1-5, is NAGVMQNPRHLVRRRGQEARLRCSPMKGHSHVYWYRQLPEEGLKFMVYLQKENIIDESGMPKERFSAEFPKEGPSILRIQQVVRGDSAAYFCASSRTGDSNQPQHFGDGTRLSIL.

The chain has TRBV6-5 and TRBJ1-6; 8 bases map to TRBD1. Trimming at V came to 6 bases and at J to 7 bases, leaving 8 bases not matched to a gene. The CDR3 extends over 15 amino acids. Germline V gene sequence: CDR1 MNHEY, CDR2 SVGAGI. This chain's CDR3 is CASRGTGGGNSPLHF. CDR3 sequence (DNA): TGTGCCAGCAGAGGGACAGGTGGAGGGAATTCACCCCTCCACTTT.